This T cell receptor beta chain is drawn from a study of blood T cell repertoires in COVID-19. Whole-study context: Both acute and convalescent COVID-19 samples were obtained from the United States, Italy and Spain. Nucleic acid was either cDNA or gDNA, and it came from T cells, B-cell-depleted T cells, or PBMCs.

V lost 7 bases, J lost 7 bases, and 10 bases stayed unmatched. The CDR3 runs to 14 residues. The germline V gene has CDR1 MGHDK and CDR2 SYGVNS. Original analysis: Reference gene primer amplification in the assay estimated nucleated cell counts. The protocol was immunoSEQ multiplex PCR, while the TCRdb copy is restricted to in-frame clones and leaves out a portion. The V and J calls and the clone size are those of that table, but D and trimming were determined from the DNA. The table has about 200,000 clones, roughly 84% seen once. Material: peripheral blood. The gene calls are TRBV25-1 and TRBJ2-5; TRBD1 matches 9 bases. The receptor was derived from a man aged 45-65 years with active or convalescent COVID-19. The CDR3 loop is CASTDRGSQLTQYF. In nucleotides, the CDR3 is TGTGCCAGCACCGACAGGGGGAGTCAGTTGACCCAGTACTTC.